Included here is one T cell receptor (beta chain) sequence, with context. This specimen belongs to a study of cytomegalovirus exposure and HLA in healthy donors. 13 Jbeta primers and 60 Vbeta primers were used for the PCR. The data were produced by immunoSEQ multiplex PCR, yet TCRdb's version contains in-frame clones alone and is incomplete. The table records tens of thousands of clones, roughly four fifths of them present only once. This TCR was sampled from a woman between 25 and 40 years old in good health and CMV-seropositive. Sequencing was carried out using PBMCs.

The CDR3, as DNA: TGTGCCAGTAGTCCGACGACTAGTGGCCTTTACAATGAGCAGTTCTTC. Amino acid sequence: CASSPTTSGLYNEQFF. J is TRBJ2-1 and V is TRBV19, with D maybe TRBD2 (6 bases). The V end was cut by 5 bases, the J end by 4 bases, with 18 bases between. This CDR3 contains 16 residues. The germline V gene encodes CDR1 LNHDA and CDR2 SQIVND (reference sequence).